This T cell receptor (beta chain) was profiled in a study of PD-1 blockade in classical Hodgkin lymphoma. Profiling relied on immunoSEQ multiplex PCR, and the TCRdb table lists in-frame clones only, not all of them. The table has about 62,000 clones, around 88% seen once. There are 16 residues in the CDR3. Germline CDR1 is SGHAT and CDR2 is FQNNGV. With V trimmed by 3 bases and J by 4 bases, 8 bases remained unmatched. Relapse after autologous stem cell transplantation occurred in every patient, and brentuximab vedotin exposure varied. The origin of this receptor is a human donor with classical Hodgkin lymphoma. The specimen comprised peripheral blood mononuclear cells (PBMCs), sampled at baseline. The V and J genes are TRBV11-2 and TRBJ1-3; 8 bases fit TRBD1. CDR3 sequence: CASSFATGAAGNTIYF. DNA for the CDR3: TGTGCCAGCAGCTTCGCGACAGGGGCGGCGGGAAACACCATATATTTT.